The clone carrying this TCR beta chain came up once. Its target is not known. Measured with immunoSEQ multiplex PCR; TCRdb has only the in-frame clones, and not every one. The sample holds 83,000 or so clones, roughly four fifths seen once. Ipilimumab CTLA-4 blockade and focal radiation were given to patients with chemo-refractory metastatic non-small-cell lung cancer. Germline V gene data show CDR1 as WSHSY and CDR2 as SAAADI. J gave up 5 bases and V 6 bases, and 12 bases lay outside the gene matches. This CDR3 has 17 residues. This sample stems from a study of radiotherapy plus CTLA-4 blockade in lung cancer. About the study: Among all patients, about 19% showed objective responses, while 30% to 35% had disease control. Regarding the study as a whole: An expansion of tumor-derived TCR clones occurred in blood after radiotherapy plus ipilimumab.

This clonotype originated in a human donor with non-small cell lung cancer who had stable disease on radiotherapy plus ipilimumab. The chain uses TRBV10-2 and TRBJ2-3, with TRBD2 matching 12 bases. Material: peripheral blood, obtained from a patient treated with radiotherapy plus ipilimumab. The CDR3 loop reads CASSESSLAGGGDTQYF. CDR3 DNA sequence: TGCGCCAGCAGCGAATCGTCACTAGCGGGAGGAGGAGATACGCAGTATTTT.